The 9 T cell receptor beta chains below come from one sample, sequenced in a study of shared clonotypes between healthy human individuals. Data came from immunoSEQ multiplex PCR; TCRdb stores just in-frame clones and leaves some out. In the table there are about 710,000 clones, roughly two thirds of which are singletons. Source material: memory CD4+ T cells sorted from blood. Subset in this sample: CD45RA-negative fraction. Receptor source: a woman in her 30s in good health.

The chain joins TRBV6-6 to TRBJ2-7, with 11 bases matching TRBD1. J was trimmed by 5 bases and V by 6 bases; bases with no gene match: 6. Germline V gene lookup returns CDR1 MNHNY and CDR2 SVGAGI (reference sequence). The CDR3 runs 14 residues. CDR3 sequence reads: CASSRGQGADEQYF. The DNA of the CDR3 is TGTGCCAGCAGCCGCGGACAGGGGGCCGACGAGCAGTACTTC.

The chain recombines TRBV14 with TRBJ2-2; 7 positions match TRBD2. Germline CDR1 SGHDN, CDR2 FVKESK. The CDR3 extends over 15 amino acids. Trimming cost V 2 bases and J 6 bases; bases outside gene matches: 6. CDR3 DNA: TGTGCCAGCAGCCAACGGCGGGAGATTCCCGGGGAGCTGTTTTTT. Translated: CASSQRREIPGELFF.

On this clone itself: This sample includes further DNA sequences coding for the same CDR3. The rearrangement links TRBV18 to TRBJ2-3; D gene unclear. Trimming cost V 2 bases and J 1 base, with 10 bases left between them. From germline, CDR1 is KGHSH and CDR2 LQKENI. The CDR3 has 15 amino acids. The CDR3 here is CASSPTVGGTDTQYF. The DNA for the CDR3 is TGTGCCAGCTCACCAACAGTCGGAGGCACAGATACGCAGTATTTT.

This sequence joins TRBV6-1 and TRBJ2-7; 8 bases map to TRBD2. Losses at the gene ends were 0 bases for V and 5 bases for J; bases not matched to a gene: 6. In germline, CDR1 is MNHNS, CDR2 SASEGT. This CDR3 contains 15 residues. CDR3 amino acids: CASSEAPRREDEQYF. CDR3 bases: TGTGCCAGCAGTGAAGCCCCACGGCGGGAGGACGAGCAGTACTTC.

V is TRBV20-1 and J is TRBJ2-5, with D unclear. Germline V CDR1 and CDR2: DFQATT, SNEGSKA (reference sequence). Trimming took 5 bases from V and 7 from J, leaving 8 bases between them. This CDR3 region has 10 residues. In nucleotides, the CDR3 is TGCAGTGCTGGCCCTGGGACCCAGTACTTC. Protein: CSAGPGTQYF.

The chain uses TRBV19 and TRBJ2-1; D not certain. Trimming left V 3 bases short and J 0 bases short, with 9 bases between. CDR1 is LNHDA, CDR2 SQIVND, per germline (reference sequence). The CDR3 covers 15 residues. The CDR3 DNA reads as TGTGCCAGTAGTATCCGGAGAGACTCCTACAATGAGCAGTTCTTC. Translation: CASSIRRDSYNEQFF.

The genes are TRBV5-1 and TRBJ1-4; 8 bases fit TRBD1. The CDR3 consists of 15 residues. V dropped 4 bases and J dropped 2; count of bases not matched to a gene: 4. From germline, CDR1 is SGHRS and CDR2 YFSETQ. CDR3 sequence reads: CASSGGQGTNEKLFF. The CDR3 DNA reads as TGCGCCAGCAGCGGCGGACAGGGTACTAATGAAAAACTGTTTTTT.

V gene TRBV9 combines with J gene TRBJ1-6; D possibly corresponds to TRBD1 (5 bases). The CDR3 runs to 14 residues. The V gene lost 0 bases and the J gene lost 8 bases, with 9 bases spanning the gap. Per the germline V gene, CDR1 is SGDLS and CDR2 is YYNGEE. The CDR3 nucleotides are TGTGCCAGCAGCGTAGGACAGTCTTATTCACCCCTCCACTTT. As protein: CASSVGQSYSPLHF. Combining the CDR3 with reference TRBV9 and TRBJ1-6 gives the whole variable domain DSGVTQTPKHLITATGQRVTLRCSPRSGDLSVYWYQQSLDQGLQFLIQYYNGEERAKGNILERFSAQQFPDLHSELNLSSLELGDSALYFCASSVGQSYSPLHFGNGTRLTVT.

The chain links TRBV6-1 to TRBJ1-2, with D unclear. Germline V gives CDR1 MNHNS, CDR2 SASEGT. The CDR3 spans 12 residues. Trimming stripped 7 bases from V and 8 bases from J, with 14 bases between. The CDR3 region is CASTTGERGYTF. In DNA, the CDR3 is TGTGCCAGCACCACGGGAGAGAGGGGCTACACCTTC.